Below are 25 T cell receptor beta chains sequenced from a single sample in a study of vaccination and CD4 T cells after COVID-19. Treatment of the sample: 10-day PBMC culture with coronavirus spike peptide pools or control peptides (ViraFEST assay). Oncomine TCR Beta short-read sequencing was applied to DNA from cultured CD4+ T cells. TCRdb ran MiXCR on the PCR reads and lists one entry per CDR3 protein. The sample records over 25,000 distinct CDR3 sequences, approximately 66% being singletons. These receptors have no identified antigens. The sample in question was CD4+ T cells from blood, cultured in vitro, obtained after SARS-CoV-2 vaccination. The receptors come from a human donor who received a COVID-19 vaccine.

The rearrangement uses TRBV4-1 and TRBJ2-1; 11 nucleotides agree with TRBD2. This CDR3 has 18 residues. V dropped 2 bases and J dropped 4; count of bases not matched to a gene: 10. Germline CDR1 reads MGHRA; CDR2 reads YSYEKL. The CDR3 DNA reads TGCGCCAGCAGCCAAAATAGCGGGGGGGCGAGGGGGTACAATGAGCAGTTCTTC. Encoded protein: CASSQNSGGARGYNEQFF.

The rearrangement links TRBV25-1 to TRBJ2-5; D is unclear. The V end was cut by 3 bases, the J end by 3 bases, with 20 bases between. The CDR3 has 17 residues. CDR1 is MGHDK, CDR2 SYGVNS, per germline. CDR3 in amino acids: CASSDRSGPRIEETQYF. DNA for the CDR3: TGTGCCAGCAGTGATAGGTCCGGCCCCCGGATAGAAGAGACCCAGTACTTC.

CDR3 amino acids: CAWRGQGVSGNTIYF. CDR3 DNA sequence: TGTGCCTGGAGGGGACAGGGGGTTTCTGGAAACACCATATATTTT. The chain couples TRBV30 to TRBJ1-3, with TRBD1 matching over 11 bases. Germline loops: CDR1 GTSNPN, CDR2 SVGIG (reference sequence). The CDR3 contains 15 residues. After removal of 3 bases from V and 1 base from J, the junction contained 2 bases not matched to a gene. The full variable domain, its missing parts supplied by reference TRBV30 and TRBJ1-3, is SQTIHQWPATLVQPVGSPLSLECTVEGTSNPNLYWYRQAAGRGLQLLFYSVGIGQISSEVPQNLSASRPQDRQFILSSKKLLLSDSGFYLCAWRGQGVSGNTIYFGEGSWLTVV.

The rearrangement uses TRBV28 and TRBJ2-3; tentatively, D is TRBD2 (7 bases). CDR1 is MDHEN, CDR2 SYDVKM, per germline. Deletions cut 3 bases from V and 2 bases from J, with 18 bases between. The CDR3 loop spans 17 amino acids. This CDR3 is CASSLGGGAYPTDTQYF. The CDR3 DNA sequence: TGTGCCAGCAGTTTGGGGGGGGGGGCTTACCCCACAGATACGCAGTATTTT.

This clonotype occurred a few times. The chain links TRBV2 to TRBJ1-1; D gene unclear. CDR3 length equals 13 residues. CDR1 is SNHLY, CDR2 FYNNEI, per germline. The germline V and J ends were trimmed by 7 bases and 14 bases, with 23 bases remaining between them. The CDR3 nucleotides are TGTGCCAGCAAAGAGGCGCCTCGCTTCGCCCTATTCTTT. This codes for CASKEAPRFALFF.

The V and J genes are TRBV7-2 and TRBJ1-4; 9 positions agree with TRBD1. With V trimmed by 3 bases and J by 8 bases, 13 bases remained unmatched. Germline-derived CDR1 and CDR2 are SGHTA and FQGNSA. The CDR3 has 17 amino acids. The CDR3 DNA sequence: TGTGCCAGCAGCTTGTACAGGGGGCTGCCCCGGGGGGAAAAACTGTTTTTT. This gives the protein CASSLYRGLPRGEKLFF.

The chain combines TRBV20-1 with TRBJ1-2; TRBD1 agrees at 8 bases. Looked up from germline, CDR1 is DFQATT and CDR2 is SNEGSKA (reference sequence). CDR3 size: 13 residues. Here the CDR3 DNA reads TGCAATGCCCAGACAGGGGAAAACTATGGCTACACCTTC. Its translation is CNAQTGENYGYTF.

The CDR3: CAWSPPRGTNLEAFF. The DNA of the CDR3 is TGTGCCTGGAGTCCTCCCAGGGGGACCAACCTTGAAGCTTTCTTT. This chain joins TRBV30 and TRBJ1-1; 7 bases agree with TRBD1. The germline V gene has CDR1 GTSNPN and CDR2 SVGIG (reference sequence). The CDR3 is 15 amino acids. The ends lost 2 bases at V and 7 bases at J; junction bases unmatched: 13.

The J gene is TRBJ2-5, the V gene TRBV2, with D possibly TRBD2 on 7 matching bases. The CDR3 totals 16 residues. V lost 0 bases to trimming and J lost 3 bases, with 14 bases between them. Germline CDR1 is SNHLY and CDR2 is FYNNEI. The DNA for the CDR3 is TGTGCCAGCAGTGAAGCGAGGCGGGGGCTAAAAGAGACCCAGTACTTC. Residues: CASSEARRGLKETQYF. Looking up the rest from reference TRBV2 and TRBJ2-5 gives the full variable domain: EPEVTQTPSHQVTQMGQEVILRCVPISNHLYFYWYRQILGQKVEFLVSFYNNEISEKSEIFDDQFSVERPDGSNFTLKIRSTKLEDSAMYFCASSEARRGLKETQYFGPGTRLLVL.

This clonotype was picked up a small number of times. CDR3 sequence reads: CASSSPLGDGYTF. CDR3 in DNA: TGTGCCAGCAGTTCTCCTCTCGGGGATGGCTACACCTTC. The J gene is TRBJ1-2, the V gene TRBV12-3 or TRBV12-4; D gene unclear. This CDR3 spans 13 amino acids. V was trimmed by 4 bases and J by 6 bases, leaving 12 bases between them.

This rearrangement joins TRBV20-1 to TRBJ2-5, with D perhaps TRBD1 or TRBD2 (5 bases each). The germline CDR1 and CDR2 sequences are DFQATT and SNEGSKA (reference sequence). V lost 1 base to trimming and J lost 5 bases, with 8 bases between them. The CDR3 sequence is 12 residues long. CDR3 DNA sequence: TGCAGTGCTAGAGTGGGGGAGGAGACCCAGTACTTC. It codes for CSARVGEETQYF.

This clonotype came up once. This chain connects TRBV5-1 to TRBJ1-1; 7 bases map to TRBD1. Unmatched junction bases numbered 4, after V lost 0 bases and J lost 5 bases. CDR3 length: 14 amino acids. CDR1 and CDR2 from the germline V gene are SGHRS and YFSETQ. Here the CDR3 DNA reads TGCGCCAGCAGCTTGGCTCAGGGGGGAACTGAAGCTTTCTTT. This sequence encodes CASSLAQGGTEAFF.

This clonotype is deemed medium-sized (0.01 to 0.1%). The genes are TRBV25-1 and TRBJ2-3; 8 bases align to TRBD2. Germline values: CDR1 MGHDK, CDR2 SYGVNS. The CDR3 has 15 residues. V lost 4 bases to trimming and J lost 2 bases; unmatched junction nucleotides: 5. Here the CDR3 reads CASSASGGTTDTQYF. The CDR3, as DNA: TGTGCCAGCAGTGCATCGGGGGGGACCACAGATACGCAGTATTTT.

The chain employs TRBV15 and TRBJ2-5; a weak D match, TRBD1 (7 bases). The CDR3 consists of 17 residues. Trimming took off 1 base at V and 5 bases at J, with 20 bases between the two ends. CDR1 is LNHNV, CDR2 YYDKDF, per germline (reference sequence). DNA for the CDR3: TGTGCCACCAGCAGAGGCGCTGAGGAGGGGGCGTATGAGACCCAGTACTTC. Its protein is CATSRGAEEGAYETQYF.

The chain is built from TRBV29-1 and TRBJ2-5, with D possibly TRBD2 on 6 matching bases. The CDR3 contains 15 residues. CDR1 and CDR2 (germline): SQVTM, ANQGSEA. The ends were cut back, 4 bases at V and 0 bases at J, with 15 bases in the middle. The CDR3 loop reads CSVVFSGLNQETQYF. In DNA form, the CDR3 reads TGCAGCGTTGTCTTTTCGGGACTGAACCAAGAGACCCAGTACTTC.

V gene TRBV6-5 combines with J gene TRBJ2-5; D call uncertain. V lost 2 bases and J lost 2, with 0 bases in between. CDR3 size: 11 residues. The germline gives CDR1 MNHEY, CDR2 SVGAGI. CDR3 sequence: CASSYQETQYF. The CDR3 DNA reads TGTGCCAGCAGTTACCAAGAGACCCAGTACTTC.

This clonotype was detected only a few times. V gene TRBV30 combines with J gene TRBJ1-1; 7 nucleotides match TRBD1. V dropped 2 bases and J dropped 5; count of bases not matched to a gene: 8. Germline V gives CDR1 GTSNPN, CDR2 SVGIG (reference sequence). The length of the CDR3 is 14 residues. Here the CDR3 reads CAWSSHGDRTEAFF. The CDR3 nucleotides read TGTGCCTGGAGTTCTCACGGGGACAGAACTGAAGCTTTCTTT.

In DNA, the CDR3 is TGCAGTGCTAGGGACAGGGGGCAGACCAGATACTATGGCTACACCTTC. It encodes CSARDRGQTRYYGYTF. The genes are TRBV20-1 and TRBJ1-2; 11 bases fit TRBD1. In germline, CDR1 is DFQATT, CDR2 SNEGSKA (reference sequence). V shed 3 bases, J shed 3 bases, and the junction held 9 bases outside the gene matches. The CDR3 length is 16 residues.

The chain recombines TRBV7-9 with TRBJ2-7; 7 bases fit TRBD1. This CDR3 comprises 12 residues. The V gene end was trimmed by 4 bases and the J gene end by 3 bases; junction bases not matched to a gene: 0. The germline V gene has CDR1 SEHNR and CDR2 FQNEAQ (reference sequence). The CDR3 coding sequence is TGTGCCAGCAGCTGGGACAGCTACGAGCAGTACTTC. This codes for CASSWDSYEQYF.

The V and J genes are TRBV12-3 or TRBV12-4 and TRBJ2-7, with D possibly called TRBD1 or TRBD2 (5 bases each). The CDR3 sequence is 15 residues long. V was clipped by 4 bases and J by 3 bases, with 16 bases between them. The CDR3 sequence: CASSWDGLQGYEQYF. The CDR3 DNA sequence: TGTGCCAGCAGTTGGGACGGCCTACAAGGCTACGAGCAGTACTTC.

CDR3 coding DNA: TGTGCCAGCAGTGGTACTAGCGGGGGAACTGGTGCTACGCAGTATTTT. Amino acids: CASSGTSGGTGATQYF. The chain combines TRBV6-1 with TRBJ2-3, with 11 bases that match TRBD2. Germline loops: CDR1 MNHNS, CDR2 SASEGT. J was trimmed by 8 bases and V by 4 bases; bases with no gene match: 11. This CDR3 region has 16 residues.

The CDR3 DNA reads TGTGCCAGCGGAAAACACAGGGGGGGGGATGGGATCACTGAAGCTTTCTTT. Translation gives CASGKHRGGDGITEAFF. The V gene is TRBV6-1, the J gene TRBJ1-1; TRBD1 matches 8 bases. Per germline, CDR1 MNHNS and CDR2 SASEGT. The CDR3 spans 17 residues. The trim removed 8 bases at V and 4 bases at J, leaving 18 bases unmatched.

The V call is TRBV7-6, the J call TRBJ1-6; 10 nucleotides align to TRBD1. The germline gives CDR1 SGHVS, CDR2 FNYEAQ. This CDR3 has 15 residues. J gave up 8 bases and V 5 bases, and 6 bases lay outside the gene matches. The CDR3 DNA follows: TGTGCCAGCAGCCCGACAGGGGGCAGGGATTCACCCCTCCACTTT. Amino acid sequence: CASSPTGGRDSPLHF.

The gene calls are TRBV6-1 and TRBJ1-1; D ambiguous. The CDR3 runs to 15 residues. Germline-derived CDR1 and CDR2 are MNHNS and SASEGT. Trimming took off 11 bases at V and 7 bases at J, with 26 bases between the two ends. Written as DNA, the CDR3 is TGTGCCTGTAACTACGGCGCGACGATAAGCCGTGAAGCTTTCTTT. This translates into CACNYGATISREAFF.

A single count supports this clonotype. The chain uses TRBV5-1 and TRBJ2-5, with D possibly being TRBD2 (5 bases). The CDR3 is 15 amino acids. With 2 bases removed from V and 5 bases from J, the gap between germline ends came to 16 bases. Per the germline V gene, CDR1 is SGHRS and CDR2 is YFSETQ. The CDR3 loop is CASSFGFGVPETQYF. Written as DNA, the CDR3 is TGCGCCAGCAGCTTTGGTTTCGGGGTTCCGGAGACCCAGTACTTC.